A single T cell receptor (beta chain) is shown here with its context. The antigen remains unidentified. This entry is derived from a study of T cell responses to AZD1222 COVID-19 vaccine. CDR3 length: 15 amino acids. The ends were cut back, 0 bases at V and 0 bases at J, with 8 bases in the middle. CDR1 is LGHDT and CDR2 is YNNKEL in the germline V gene (reference sequence). Points from the study as a whole: Unmutated variant regions are reportedly targeted by nearly half of spike-specific TCRs. Baseline seropositives among AZD1222 recipients totaled only 5 to 7.

This table comes from immunoSEQ multiplex PCR, and its TCRdb copy is limited to in-frame clones, with some not included. The sample lists 90,000 to 95,000 clones, around 90% occurring once. Sequences were derived from peripheral blood, sampled on day 0 of AZD1222 vaccination. This chain joins TRBV3-1 (or the pseudogene TRBV3-2) and TRBJ1-1; no firm D call. The clonotype originates from an adult in good health. In nucleotides, the CDR3 is TGTGCCAGCAGCCAAGATCCGCATGTGAACACTGAAGCTTTCTTT. This sequence encodes CASSQDPHVNTEAFF.